This T cell receptor (beta chain) was documented in a study of shared clonotypes between healthy human individuals. Measured with immunoSEQ multiplex PCR; TCRdb has only the in-frame clones, and not every one. The table includes around 990,000 clones, 70% to 85% detected once. Per germline, CDR1 SGHNT and CDR2 YENEEA. This CDR3 contains 15 residues. J lost 6 bases, V lost 5 bases, and 5 bases had no gene match. In this sample, this clone turned up once. This sequence joins TRBV11-3 and TRBJ1-5; TRBD1 agrees at 12 bases. Sequencing input: memory CD4+ T cells from PBMCs. Regarding subset: CD45RA-negative fraction. The receptor's source is a man aged 18 to 30 in good health. Some clones in this sample may be carry-over from other donors' samples. CDR3 sequence reads: CASSPSGQGAQPQHF. The CDR3 nucleotides read TGTGCCAGCAGCCCATCGGGACAGGGGGCTCAGCCCCAGCATTTT.